These T cell receptor beta chains were read from a single sample in a study of early T cells in non-severe SARS-CoV-2 infection. In TCRdb, the 5' RACE reads were re-called with MiXCR into one record per CDR3 protein. Here the sample spans 20,000 or so distinct CDR3 sequences, around 5% being singletons. The specimen comprised whole blood, sampled at baseline. The receptors stem from an adult who was a healthcare worker with PCR-confirmed SARS-CoV-2 infection or an uninfected control (not recorded which). Each CDR3 is given with its conserved first and last residue. Each record gives: V gene, clone size, D gene, J gene, CDR3 DNA, CDR3 protein. A D gene is named only where the DNA matches it firmly. Part of the rows lack a size; the others show once, few, many or a class for expanded clones.

v_gene: TRBV7-9
abundance: many
d_gene: TRBD1
j_gene: TRBJ1-1
CDR3nt: TGTGCCAGCAGCTCGACAGGGGTTTTCCTAGAGGGTGAAGCTTTCTTT
CDR3aa: CASSSTGVFLEGEAFF

v_gene: TRBV20-1
abundance: -
d_gene: -
j_gene: TRBJ1-6
CDR3nt: TGCAGTGCTCCAAAAACCGACAGTAATTCACCCCTCCACTTT
CDR3aa: CSAPKTDSNSPLHF

v_gene: TRBV6-5
abundance: -
d_gene: -
j_gene: TRBJ2-2
CDR3nt: TGTGCCAGCAGTTACTCGGCGGGTTTGAACACCGGGGAGCTGTTTTTT
CDR3aa: CASSYSAGLNTGELFF

v_gene: TRBV7-9
abundance: many
d_gene: -
j_gene: TRBJ1-1
CDR3nt: TGTGCCAGCAGCTTAGATGGGGGCTGGGGTACTGAAGCTTTCTTT
CDR3aa: CASSLDGGWGTEAFF

v_gene: TRBV7-7
abundance: -
d_gene: TRBD2
j_gene: TRBJ2-3
CDR3nt: TGTGCCAGCAGCTTAAGGACTAGCGGGGGGTTCTCCACAGATACGCAGTATTTT
CDR3aa: CASSLRTSGGFSTDTQYF

v_gene: TRBV2
abundance: -
d_gene: TRBD1
j_gene: TRBJ1-1
CDR3nt: TGTGCCAGCAGACAGGACAGGGGGGAAAAAGCTTTCTTT
CDR3aa: CASRQDRGEKAFF

v_gene: TRBV3-1
abundance: many
d_gene: -
j_gene: TRBJ1-1
CDR3nt: TGTGCCAGCAGCCTTGGGAGAGTCACTGAAGCTTTCTTT
CDR3aa: CASSLGRVTEAFF

v_gene: TRBV7-6
abundance: medium-sized
d_gene: TRBD1
j_gene: TRBJ1-6
CDR3nt: TGTGCCAGCAGCTTAGGGGACAGGGATTCACCCCTCCACTTT
CDR3aa: CASSLGDRDSPLHF

v_gene: TRBV20-1
abundance: -
d_gene: TRBD2
j_gene: TRBJ2-1
CDR3nt: TGCAGTGCTAGAGGAAGCGGGGGGGACCTCTCCTACAATGAGCAGTTCTTC
CDR3aa: CSARGSGGDLSYNEQFF

v_gene: TRBV5-6
abundance: few
d_gene: TRBD1
j_gene: TRBJ1-2
CDR3nt: TGTGCCAGCAGCTGGCAGGGGGTGAACTATGGCTACACCTTC
CDR3aa: CASSWQGVNYGYTF

v_gene: TRBV9
abundance: -
d_gene: -
j_gene: TRBJ2-1
CDR3nt: TGTGCCAGCAGCCCGGGGGCGTCCTACAATGAGCAGTTCTTC
CDR3aa: CASSPGASYNEQFF

v_gene: TRBV20-1
abundance: -
d_gene: TRBD1
j_gene: TRBJ1-2
CDR3nt: TGCAGTGCAAATCCGGGACAGGGCTATGGCTACACCTTC
CDR3aa: CSANPGQGYGYTF

v_gene: TRBV28
abundance: many
d_gene: -
j_gene: TRBJ2-1
CDR3nt: TGTGCCAGCAGTTTGGGGACTTCGGGTGAGCAGTTCTTC
CDR3aa: CASSLGTSGEQFF

v_gene: TRBV6-5
abundance: few
d_gene: -
j_gene: TRBJ2-3
CDR3nt: TGTGCCAGCAGTACCTCGATGGGGGGCGCAGATACGCAGTATTTT
CDR3aa: CASSTSMGGADTQYF

v_gene: TRBV23-1
abundance: -
d_gene: -
j_gene: TRBJ1-5
CDR3nt: TGCGCCAGCAGTCAACGGACAAGGGCCCAGCCCCAGCATTTT
CDR3aa: CASSQRTRAQPQHF

v_gene: TRBV7-3
abundance: medium-sized
d_gene: -
j_gene: TRBJ1-6
CDR3nt: TGTGCCAGCAGCGCGGGGCAGGCGTATAATTCACCCCTCCACTTT
CDR3aa: CASSAGQAYNSPLHF

v_gene: TRBV6-2/TRBV6-3
abundance: many
d_gene: TRBD1
j_gene: TRBJ2-7
CDR3nt: TGTGCCAGCAAATGGGGGACAGGCTTCTACGAGCAGTACTTC
CDR3aa: CASKWGTGFYEQYF

v_gene: TRBV11-2
abundance: -
d_gene: -
j_gene: TRBJ2-1
CDR3nt: TGTGCCAGCAGCTTCAGGCAGGGAAGTTCTGCGGATGAGCAGTTCTTC
CDR3aa: CASSFRQGSSADEQFF

v_gene: TRBV6-5
abundance: many
d_gene: -
j_gene: TRBJ1-1
CDR3nt: TGTGCCAGCAGTTACTCGGAGCGCCCGAACACTGAAGTTTTCTTT
CDR3aa: CASSYSERPNTEVFF

v_gene: TRBV18
abundance: few
d_gene: -
j_gene: TRBJ1-1
CDR3nt: TGTGCCAGCTCACGGGTGCAGGGCCAGAACACTGAAGCTTTCTTT
CDR3aa: CASSRVQGQNTEAFF

v_gene: TRBV20-1
abundance: few
d_gene: -
j_gene: TRBJ2-2
CDR3nt: TGCAGTGCTAGGGACGGACCCACCGGGGAGCTGTTTTTT
CDR3aa: CSARDGPTGELFF

v_gene: TRBV15
abundance: few
d_gene: -
j_gene: TRBJ1-1
CDR3nt: TGTGCCACCAGCCTCGGGACGGTGAACACTGAAGCTTTCTTT
CDR3aa: CATSLGTVNTEAFF

v_gene: TRBV12-3/TRBV12-4
abundance: -
d_gene: TRBD2
j_gene: TRBJ2-7
CDR3nt: TGTGCCAGCAGTGTAACTAGCGGAAGCTCCTACGAGCAGTACTTC
CDR3aa: CASSVTSGSSYEQYF

v_gene: TRBV7-8
abundance: few
d_gene: TRBD1
j_gene: TRBJ2-2
CDR3nt: TGTGCCAGCAGCCACAGGACAGGGGGCGATACCGGGGAGCTGTTTTTT
CDR3aa: CASSHRTGGDTGELFF

v_gene: TRBV7-9
abundance: -
d_gene: -
j_gene: TRBJ1-2
CDR3nt: TGTGCCAGCAGCTTAACACAGGGCTATGGCTACACCTTC
CDR3aa: CASSLTQGYGYTF